These T cell receptor beta chains were read from a single sample in a study of blood T cells in healthy people across ages. TCRdb analysed the 5' RACE reads with MiXCR anew, one entry per CDR3 protein. Among hundreds of thousands of distinct CDR3 sequences listed, 58% were seen once. Sequenced sample: blood. These receptors all stem from a man aged 30 to 45 in good health. Both conserved end residues are part of each CDR3. Not all rows give a size; the values are once, few, many and, for expanded clones, a class.

CATSSQGPLNTEAFF	TRBV15	TRBJ1-1	-
CASSTSPNSTDTQYF	TRBV21-1	TRBJ2-3	-
CASRKGGFYGYTF	TRBV28	TRBJ1-2	-
CASSYLWGANVLTF	TRBV7-2	TRBJ2-6	-
CASSQGVPSVYEQYF	TRBV4-1	TRBJ2-7	-
CSAPTRRSNEQFF	TRBV20-1	TRBJ2-1	-
CASSRLRRTEAFF	TRBV6-2/TRBV6-3	TRBJ1-1	-
CASSAPYGTSGSNTGELFF	TRBV9	TRBJ2-2	once
CASSQGGSDTQYF	TRBV4-2	TRBJ2-3	few
CASSFGSVGEQYF	TRBV12-3/TRBV12-4	TRBJ2-7	few
CASSPTVDGQNIQYF	TRBV5-5	TRBJ2-4	-
CATSEPGPQIMDTF	TRBV24-1	TRBJ1-2	-
CASSDNYERYF	TRBV6-5	TRBJ2-7	-
CSASGLAGVPLSSYEQYF	TRBV20-1	TRBJ2-7	-
CAISDRTSGSSYEQYF	TRBV10-3	TRBJ2-7	-
CAISESSGGGSSYEQYF	TRBV10-3	TRBJ2-7	-
CASRMTGQDDIQYF	TRBV27	TRBJ2-4	-
CASSLGGSATEQFF	TRBV7-2	TRBJ2-1	-
CASSLDAGNYGYTF	TRBV7-2	TRBJ1-2	-
CSASVPSGRYEQYF	TRBV20-1	TRBJ2-7	-
CAISGLAGTDTQYF	TRBV10-3	TRBJ2-3	-
CASASGQATEAFF	TRBV2	TRBJ1-1	-
CASSQGTVYEQYF	TRBV3-1	TRBJ2-7	-
CSAKLSGISSPLHF	TRBV20-1	TRBJ1-6	once
CASSQEAWGTSRGDTQYF	TRBV4-2	TRBJ2-3	few
CASSSLAGGTSYNEQFF	TRBV12-3/TRBV12-4	TRBJ2-1	-
CSADDRIYGYTF	TRBV20-1	TRBJ1-2	-
CAISESTGGRVGNEQYF	TRBV10-3	TRBJ2-5	once
CASSWAGQDETQYF	TRBV7-2	TRBJ2-5	-
CSASPVMGADTQYF	TRBV20-1	TRBJ2-3	-
CSVDGGITEAFF	TRBV29-1	TRBJ1-1	few
CASSSAGTGQAFF	TRBV11-2	TRBJ1-1	-
CASSGTGNGYGYTF	TRBV2	TRBJ1-2	few
CASSAGPGQETQYF	TRBV10-1	TRBJ2-5	few
CASSPASYLEQFF	TRBV11-2	TRBJ2-1	few
CAISWDAGVYEQYF	TRBV10-3	TRBJ2-7	-
CSVVVSGGKEQFF	TRBV29-1	TRBJ2-1	many
CASGLAGSGANVLTF	TRBV12-5	TRBJ2-6	-
CASSLSSGSDNERFF	TRBV7-3	TRBJ2-1	-
CASRGSPSSYNEQYF	TRBV6-2/TRBV6-3	TRBJ2-4	-
CASSYYGLAGPYEQYF	TRBV6-2/TRBV6-3	TRBJ2-7	-
CASSTVGYGYTF	TRBV27	TRBJ1-2	-